Presented here are 2 T cell receptor beta chains from one specimen sequenced in a study of T-cell memory formation after mild COVID-19. TCRdb itself ran the 5' RACE reads through MiXCR, one entry per CDR3 protein. The table lists about 270,000 distinct CDR3 sequences, less than 20% of them singletons. The material sequenced was PBMCs or a T cell subset sorted from them (not recorded which). These receptors came from an adult woman who had mild COVID-19 (a few samples of this study predate the infection). Cell type and time point are not known.

With respect to this clonotype: An end of the junction does not agree with germline; a read error may underlie this. The V call is TRBV5-1, the J call TRBJ2-7; the D gene is possibly TRBD1 (5 bases). CDR3 length: 14 residues. Germline V gives CDR1 SGHRS, CDR2 YFSETQ. The CDR3, as DNA: TGCGCCAGCAGATTGGGGCCTGGGATTTACGAGCAGTACTTC. Its protein product is CASRLGPGIYEQYF.

This clonotype was seen ten or more times. The rearrangement links TRBV5-1 to TRBJ2-7, with 11 bases that match TRBD2. Losses at the gene ends were 4 bases for V and 0 bases for J; bases not matched to a gene: 0. This CDR3 spans 14 amino acids. The V gene's germline CDR1 is SGHRS and CDR2 YFSETQ. CDR3 nucleotide sequence: TGCGCCAGCAGCACTAGCGGGAGCTCCTACGAGCAGTACTTC. This gives the protein CASSTSGSSYEQYF.